Following are 29 T cell receptor beta chains from one sample sequenced in a study of blood T cell repertoires in COVID-19. Clones were sequenced by immunoSEQ multiplex PCR, and TCRdb holds only the in-frame ones, with some missing. Of 150,000 or so clones in the sample, roughly four fifths are singletons; the top ten hold 4.5%. The sequenced material came from peripheral blood. These receptors were obtained from a woman at least 80 years old with active or convalescent COVID-19.

The chain carries TRBV18 and TRBJ1-1; TRBD1 might be the D (6 bases). This CDR3 comprises 16 residues. In germline, CDR1 is KGHSH, CDR2 LQKENI. V was cut by 4 bases and J by 1 base, with 16 bases left in between. The CDR3: CASSRLIQGRNTEAFF. As DNA, the CDR3 is TGTGCCAGCTCACGCCTTATACAGGGCCGGAACACTGAAGCTTTCTTT.

Only a few counts were recorded for this clone. The chain carries TRBV2 and TRBJ1-4, with D possibly being TRBD1 (5 bases). The CDR3 length is 14 residues. In germline, CDR1 is SNHLY, CDR2 FYNNEI. Between the trimmed V and J ends, which lost 10 bases and 5 bases, there was a span of 17 bases. CDR3 DNA sequence: TGTGCCACCGAACGCGGGGCCGCCAATGAAAAACTGTTTTTT. Protein sequence: CATERGAANEKLFF.

This clone occurred a few times. The chain carries TRBV27 and TRBJ1-5; D gene unclear. V gave up 6 bases and J gave up 4 bases, with 22 bases separating them. This CDR3 is built from 17 residues. Germline assignment: CDR1 MNHEY and CDR2 SMNVEV (reference sequence). The CDR3 spells CASRTSWLMGRNQPQHF. CDR3 nucleotides: TGTGCCAGCAGGACGTCGTGGCTCATGGGGAGGAATCAGCCCCAGCATTTT.

For the CDR3, the DNA is TGTGCCAGCAGCTTGGCCCCCAGGGGGAACACTGAAGCTTTCTTT. Encoded protein: CASSLAPRGNTEAFF. The chain has TRBV5-6 and TRBJ1-1; a possible D gene is TRBD1 (6 bases). The CDR3 is made up of 15 amino acids. V was pared by 0 bases and J by 1 base, with 10 bases between. Germline V lookup: CDR1 SGHDT, CDR2 YYEEEE.

J is TRBJ2-7 and V is TRBV5-4; 7 bases match TRBD2. Germline assignment: CDR1 SGHNT and CDR2 YYREEE (reference sequence). This CDR3 comprises 17 residues. V was pared by 0 bases and J by 2 bases, with 11 bases of the junction left unmatched. DNA for the CDR3: TGTGCCAGCAGCTTGGCCAAGGTGGGACTAAGGACCTACGAGCAGTACTTC. This sequence encodes CASSLAKVGLRTYEQYF.

V gene TRBV30 combines with J gene TRBJ1-6; 9 nucleotides match TRBD1. This CDR3 spans 15 amino acids. The V gene end was trimmed by 4 bases and the J gene end by 10 bases; junction bases not matched to a gene: 11. Germline V lookup: CDR1 GTSNPN, CDR2 SVGIG (reference sequence). The CDR3 loop is CAWMGRGTGRSPLHF. The CDR3 nucleotides read TGTGCCTGGATGGGTCGCGGGACAGGGCGGTCACCCCTCCACTTT.

This clone has just a few counts. This chain connects TRBV27 to TRBJ2-2; D ambiguous. The V end lost 2 bases, the J end lost 7 bases, and 11 bases lay between the germline ends. The germline V gene has CDR1 MNHEY and CDR2 SMNVEV (reference sequence). This CDR3 has 14 residues. The CDR3 sequence: CASSLGPLGGELFF. The CDR3 nucleotides are TGTGCCAGCAGTTTAGGGCCCCTGGGCGGGGAGCTGTTTTTT.

The V gene is TRBV9, the J gene TRBJ1-1; D perhaps matches TRBD1 (5 bases). Trimming removed 3 bases from V and 2 bases from J, with 20 bases in between. This CDR3 is 17 amino acids long. From germline, CDR1 is SGDLS and CDR2 YYNGEE. The CDR3 region is CASSGGLGYLINTEAFF. The CDR3, as DNA: TGTGCCAGCAGCGGGGGCCTCGGGTACCTCATCAACACTGAAGCTTTCTTT.

The chain combines TRBV9 with TRBJ2-3; 7 bases line up with TRBD2. The V and J ends lost 1 base and 5 bases, in that order; junction bases with no gene match: 7. The CDR3 runs to 15 residues. Germline V gene data show CDR1 as SGDLS and CDR2 as YYNGEE. CDR3 region: CASSVSSGGGDTQYF. The CDR3 DNA is TGTGCCAGCAGCGTATCCTCGGGGGGTGGAGATACGCAGTATTTT.

The chain has TRBV24-1 and TRBJ2-1; tentative D call: TRBD1 (6 bases). With 3 bases removed from V and 6 bases from J, the gap between germline ends came to 14 bases. Germline-derived CDR1 and CDR2 are KGHDR and SFDVKD. The CDR3 spans 15 residues. This CDR3 is CATSDEGVLGNEQFF. The CDR3 DNA sequence: TGTGCCACCAGTGATGAGGGGGTACTAGGCAATGAGCAGTTCTTC.

CDR3 in amino acids: CASSLSGRGNGYTF. CDR3 nucleotides: TGTGCCAGCAGTTTATCGGGCAGGGGAAATGGCTACACCTTC. The chain employs TRBV27 and TRBJ1-2; D is perhaps TRBD1 (6 bases). The germline CDR1 and CDR2 sequences are MNHEY and SMNVEV (reference sequence). V lost 0 bases, J lost 6 bases, and 11 bases lay in between. This CDR3 is built from 14 residues.

This chain uses TRBV6-6 with TRBJ1-3; D gene ambiguous. CDR1 and CDR2 (germline): MNHNY, SVGAGI (reference sequence). Trimming cost V 2 bases and J 4 bases, with 6 bases left between them. This CDR3 region has 13 residues. CDR3 loop: CASSYPTGNTIYF. In DNA, the CDR3 is TGTGCCAGCAGTTACCCGACAGGAAACACCATATATTTT.

This clone was seen a few times. CDR3 bases: TGTGCCAGCAGTTTAGGGACTAGTAATGAGCAGTTCTTC. This translates into CASSLGTSNEQFF. The chain uses TRBV12-3 or TRBV12-4 and TRBJ2-1; 7 bases are shared with TRBD2. CDR3 length equals 13 residues. The ends lost 1 base at V and 7 bases at J; junction bases unmatched: 1.

The V call is TRBV4-1, the J call TRBJ1-5; possible D gene TRBD1, 5 bases. Looked up from germline, CDR1 is MGHRA and CDR2 is YSYEKL. Trimming pared 0 bases from V and 7 bases from J, leaving 13 bases between. CDR3 length: 15 amino acids. CDR3 amino acids: CASSQDSAGLQPQHF. In DNA form, the CDR3 reads TGCGCCAGCAGCCAAGATTCCGCAGGGCTCCAGCCCCAGCATTTT.

In its sample, this clone was seen a few times. The chain carries TRBV6-5 and TRBJ2-1, with a tentative D call TRBD1 (6 bases). V lost 0 bases to trimming and J lost 3 bases, with 9 bases between them. CDR1 is MNHEY, CDR2 SVGAGI, per germline. The CDR3 runs to 15 residues. The CDR3 is CASSYSIQGYNEQFF. The CDR3, as DNA: TGTGCCAGCAGTTACTCGATACAGGGCTACAATGAGCAGTTCTTC.

This clone has a handful of counts. DNA for the CDR3: TGTGCCAGCAGTTCGATTTCAGGGATTCAGCCCCAGCATTTT. It is translated as CASSSISGIQPQHF. The rearrangement links TRBV28 to TRBJ1-5; maybe TRBD1 (5 bases). Trimming cost V 4 bases and J 6 bases, with 13 bases left between them. In germline, CDR1 is MDHEN, CDR2 SYDVKM. The CDR3 contains 14 residues.

The J gene is TRBJ1-3, the V gene TRBV28; D is unclear. V was shortened by 6 bases and J by 4 bases, with 16 bases between the two germline ends. Germline CDR1 is MDHEN and CDR2 is SYDVKM. This CDR3 has 15 residues. Written as DNA, the CDR3 is TGTGCCAGCAGACAACCACAGCCGACCGGAAACACCATATATTTT. It is translated as CASRQPQPTGNTIYF.

The chain has TRBV5-4 and TRBJ2-7; 8 bases match TRBD2. J was trimmed by 3 bases and V by 2 bases; bases with no gene match: 4. This CDR3 is 14 amino acids long. Germline lookup yields CDR1 SGHNT and CDR2 YYREEE (reference sequence). CDR3 coding DNA: TGTGCCAGCAGCTTTGGGACTAGGGTCTACGAGCAGTACTTC. It is translated as CASSFGTRVYEQYF.

The V and J genes are TRBV30 and TRBJ1-3, with TRBD1 matching 10 bases. With V trimmed by 4 bases and J by 2 bases, 17 bases remained unmatched. The CDR3 contains 19 residues. The germline gives CDR1 GTSNPN, CDR2 SVGIG (reference sequence). As DNA, the CDR3 is TGTGCCTGGAACCCGACAGGGGGCAGAGTGGTAGGCCCTGGAAACACCATATATTTT. It is translated as CAWNPTGGRVVGPGNTIYF. Combining the CDR3 with reference TRBV30 and TRBJ1-3 gives the whole variable domain SQTIHQWPATLVQPVGSPLSLECTVEGTSNPNLYWYRQAAGRGLQLLFYSVGIGQISSEVPQNLSASRPQDRQFILSSKKLLLSDSGFYLCAWNPTGGRVVGPGNTIYFGEGSWLTVV.

The chain has TRBV11-3 and TRBJ2-3; D is undetermined. This CDR3 contains 13 residues. Germline V gene sequence: CDR1 SGHNT, CDR2 YENEEA. V was cut by 5 bases and J by 2 bases, with 8 bases left in between. In DNA form, the CDR3 reads TGTGCCAGCAGCCCGCGGTTCACAGATACGCAGTATTTT. Residues: CASSPRFTDTQYF.

The V and J genes are TRBV7-2 and TRBJ1-3; D is undetermined. The CDR3 runs 15 residues. Trimming left V 0 bases short and J 3 bases short, with 9 bases between. CDR1 is SGHTA, CDR2 FQGNSA, per germline. In DNA form, the CDR3 reads TGTGCCAGCAGCTTAGCTCCGGGGAGTGGAAACACCATATATTTT. This translates into CASSLAPGSGNTIYF.

The chain combines TRBV30 with TRBJ1-6; D unclear. V gave up 3 bases and J gave up 6 bases, with 9 bases separating them. The CDR3 runs 13 residues. CDR1 is GTSNPN, CDR2 SVGIG, per germline (reference sequence). CDR3 amino acids: CAWRAEPNSPLHF. The CDR3 nucleotides read TGTGCCTGGAGGGCGGAGCCTAATTCACCCCTCCACTTT.

The chain carries TRBV18 and TRBJ2-7, with TRBD1 identical over 9 bases. The V segment lost 1 base and the J segment 7 bases; nucleotides outside the gene matches: 2. This CDR3 comprises 13 residues. In germline, CDR1 is KGHSH, CDR2 LQKENI. DNA of the CDR3: TGTGCCAGCTCACCACGACAGGGGGAAGAGCAGTACTTC. Translating gives CASSPRQGEEQYF.

The chain carries TRBV6-1 and TRBJ2-7, with D perhaps matching TRBD1 (6 bases). Trimming shortened V by 2 bases and J by 0 bases, and 11 bases separated the two germline ends. CDR1 and CDR2 (germline): MNHNS, SASEGT. The length of the CDR3 is 15 residues. DNA of the CDR3: TGTGCCAGCAGTGAATGGGGACACAGCTCCTACGAGCAGTACTTC. Protein: CASSEWGHSSYEQYF.

The sample holds a few counts of this clone. This chain uses TRBV9 with TRBJ1-1, with D uncertain. This CDR3 contains 14 residues. Deletions cut 4 bases from V and 2 bases from J, with 12 bases between. Germline V gene data show CDR1 as SGDLS and CDR2 as YYNGEE. The chain's CDR3 is CASSRGRDNTEAFF. Here the CDR3 DNA reads TGTGCCAGCAGCCGCGGCCGGGATAACACTGAAGCTTTCTTT.

This chain uses TRBV5-1 with TRBJ2-7; 7 nucleotides agree with TRBD2. V lost 0 bases and J lost 1; bases outside the gene matches: 4. The CDR3 extends over 15 amino acids. Germline loops: CDR1 SGHRS, CDR2 YFSETQ. The CDR3 DNA reads TGCGCCAGCAGCTTGGTGGCGGGGGTTTCCTACGAGCAGTACTTC. It is translated as CASSLVAGVSYEQYF.

The gene calls are TRBV6-6 and TRBJ1-5; 10 nucleotides align to TRBD1. V gave up 5 bases and J gave up 10 bases; unmatched junction bases: 8. Germline V CDR1 and CDR2: MNHNY, SVGAGI (reference sequence). There are 14 residues in the CDR3. The CDR3 is CASSPGQGRVPQHF. The DNA for the CDR3 is TGTGCCAGCAGTCCGGGACAGGGGAGAGTCCCCCAGCATTTT.

CDR3 coding DNA: TGTGCCACCCGGGACAGGACCGGGTCCTACGAGCAGTACTTC. Its protein product is CATRDRTGSYEQYF. The V and J genes are TRBV7-2 and TRBJ2-7; TRBD1 agrees at 8 bases. Per the germline V gene, CDR1 is SGHTA and CDR2 is FQGNSA. V dropped 10 bases and J dropped 1; count of bases not matched to a gene: 9. The CDR3 totals 14 residues. Drawing the rest from reference TRBV7-2 and TRBJ2-7, the complete variable domain is GAGVSQSPSNKVTEKGKDVELRCDPISGHTALYWYRQSLGQGLEFLIYFQGNSAPDKSGLPSDRFSAERTGGSVSTLTIQRTQQEDSAVYLCATRDRTGSYEQYFGPGTRLTVT.

The chain recombines TRBV3-1 (or the pseudogene TRBV3-2) with TRBJ1-2; TRBD1 aligns across 7 bases. Germline V lookup: CDR1 LGHDT, CDR2 YNNKEL (reference sequence). Trimming took 7 bases from V and 10 from J; bases not matched to a gene: 6. There are 11 residues in the CDR3. CDR3 sequence: CASTNDRDYTF. CDR3 DNA sequence: TGTGCCAGCACCAACGACAGGGACTACACCTTC.